This TCR beta chain was retrieved from a study of read filtering for tumor transcriptome and immune sequencing (TCRdb year 2020). For context, the study as a whole: The cohort consisted of roughly 16 male and approximately 15 female patients, with a mean age of 65.9 years and an age range of about 47 to 90. By revised international staging, eight or nine patients were R-ISS I, some 17 were R-ISS II and more than five were R-ISS III. Whole-transcriptome libraries were prepared with the TruSeq RNA Access Library Prep Kit after DNase treatment. TCR-region mapped reads per sample ranged from about 3.5 to 11 million with IR-seq versus only roughly 75 to 1273 with RNA-seq. Using the same bone marrow samples, the study ran both targeted immune repertoire sequencing and bulk whole-transcriptome sequencing and then compared the TCR repertoires from each method. As a main aim, a read-filtering strategy for immune repertoire data was addressed, with the specific question being whether clonotypes supported by a single read should be removed.

TCR libraries were constructed from 400 to 500 ng RNA using the Immunoverse kit, and molecular barcoded adaptors covering alpha/delta and beta/gamma chains were employed. TCR library preparation used the same RNA that went into transcriptome sequencing. Sequencing of the TCR libraries was done on an Illumina HiSeq 4000 with 2 x 150 cycles. Per the source publication's procedure: With MiXCR, TCR reads were aligned to human V, D, J and C references and assembled into CDR3 clonotypes, with quality filtering and error correction included. Clonotype counts and gene usage diversity were analyzed with the tcR package in R. Raw mapping reads were checked after the RNA-seq reads had been mapped by STAR aligner version 2.5.3a onto the human GRCh37 genome. To test how sequencing depth affects detected clonotypes, IR-seq fastq files were randomly downsampled with Seqtk 1.3. The raw public reads went through TCRdb reprocessing: fastp at Q25, MiXCR clone calling, in-frame beta chains kept. Rows are combined by CDR3 protein, so each entry shows the most common genes and DNA. It is TCRdb's table, rather than the study itself, that gives the V and J calls and clone size. The sample has roughly 24,000 distinct CDR3 sequences on record, roughly 13% of them singletons. More than 60% of the sample goes to the ten largest clones.

Bone marrow was sampled from every patient at the time of active disease. Ficoll-Hypaque density gradient centrifugation was used to isolate bone marrow mononuclear cells. Myeloma plasma cells were removed and CD138-negative cells were obtained by negative selection following labeling with CD138 magnetic microbeads on a MACS separator. Flow cytometry on an Attune NxT with CD138 antibodies was used to check the purity of the isolated cells. Total RNA was extracted with TRIzol reagent and quantified with a NanoDrop spectrophotometer. For each patient, the CD138-negative bone marrow sample underwent paired RNA-seq and IR-seq. The CDR3 holds 14 amino acids from the cysteine to the phenylalanine. Of all the DNA, just the CDR3 is kept, 42 bases in frame from base 1. CDR1 and CDR2 were assigned from the germline V gene as LGHNA and YNFKEQ. At the junction V is shortened by 0 bases and J by 5 bases, with 7 bases in between.

Here is what the overall study found, with its caveats: The correlation between IR-seq and RNA-seq shared clonotype proportions was increased by removal of single-read clonotypes. IR-seq captured clonotypes at much higher depth and more reliably than RNA-seq, and smaller IR-seq throughput sufficed to identify most shared clonotypes. The sorted CD138-negative fraction was composed of a mixed bone marrow immune population rather than of purified T cells. Single-read clonotypes made up around 85% of clonotypes but only about 4% of total reads in IR-seq, compared with about 69% of clonotypes and about 44% of reads in RNA-seq.

This clonotype has ten or more counts. The antigen it binds to is not known. No much larger clone is present one base from it, and per-base qualities are unavailable. The clonotype originates from a donor over 35 with multiple myeloma. Sequenced: a population of CD138-negative cells sorted from bone marrow. The cell subset or site label, as the study defines it: bone marrow mononuclear cells depleted of CD138+ plasma/myeloma cells by negative magnetic selection. The chain employs TRBV4-2 and TRBJ2-2; TRBD1 might be the D gene, on 5 matching bases. The DNA reads TGTGCCAGCAGCCAAGAGGCAGGGACCGGGGAGCTGTTTTTT. Translation gives CASSQEAGTGELFF.